This T cell receptor beta chain emerged from a study of T-cell memory formation after mild COVID-19. Study-level points and caveats: Day 15 to 85 contractors were CD4/CD8 balanced; later expanders leaned CD4+.

To note about this clonotype: Its antigen is as yet unknown.

The CDR3 sequence is 18 residues long. CDR1 and CDR2 from the germline V gene are MNHEY and SVGEGT. V gave up 6 bases and J gave up 2 bases; unmatched junction bases: 12. Barcoded TCR alpha and TCR beta cDNA libraries with UMIs came from 5'RACE using constant-segment primers. TCRdb passed the 5' RACE reads through MiXCR, listing each CDR3 protein once. The sample carries fewer than 700,000 distinct CDR3 sequences, approximately 19% recorded once. This rearrangement joins TRBV6-2 or TRBV6-3 to TRBJ2-7; TRBD2 matches at 14 bases. The sample taken for sequencing was PBMCs or a T cell subset sorted from them (not recorded which). The clonotype originates from an adult woman who had mild COVID-19 (a few samples of this study predate the infection). Cell type and time point are not known. The CDR3 is CASSTDGLAGGKTYEQYF. For the CDR3, the DNA is TGTGCCAGCAGCACCGACGGACTAGCGGGAGGCAAGACCTACGAGCAGTACTTC.